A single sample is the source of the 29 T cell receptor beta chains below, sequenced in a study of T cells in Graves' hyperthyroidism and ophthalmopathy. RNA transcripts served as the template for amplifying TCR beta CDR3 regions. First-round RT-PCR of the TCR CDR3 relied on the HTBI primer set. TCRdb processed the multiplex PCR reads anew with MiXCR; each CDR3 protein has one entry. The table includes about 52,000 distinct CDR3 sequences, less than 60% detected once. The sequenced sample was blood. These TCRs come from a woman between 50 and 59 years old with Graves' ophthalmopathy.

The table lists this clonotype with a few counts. The CDR3 sequence: CASSGTSGRGSEQFF. The CDR3 DNA sequence: TGTGCCAGTAGTGGGACCAGCGGTAGAGGGAGTGAGCAGTTCTTC. The V gene is TRBV19, the J gene TRBJ2-1; the D call may be TRBD1 or TRBD2 (5 bases each). CDR3 length: 15 residues. V was trimmed by 5 bases and J by 9 bases, leaving 20 bases between them. Germline CDR1 reads LNHDA; CDR2 reads SQIVND (reference sequence).

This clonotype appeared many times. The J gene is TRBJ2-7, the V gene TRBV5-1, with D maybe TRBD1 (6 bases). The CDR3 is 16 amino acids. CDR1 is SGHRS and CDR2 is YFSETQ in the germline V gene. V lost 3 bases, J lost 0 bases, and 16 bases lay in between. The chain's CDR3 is CASSYTGTRTSYEQYF. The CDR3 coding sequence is TGCGCCAGCAGCTACACAGGGACCCGAACCTCCTACGAGCAGTACTTC. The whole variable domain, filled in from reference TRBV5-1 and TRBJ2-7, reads KAGVTQTPRYLIKTRGQQVTLSCSPISGHRSVSWYQQTPGQGLQFLFEYFSETQRNKGNFPGRFSGRQFSNSRSEMNVSTLELGDSALYLCASSYTGTRTSYEQYFGPGTRLTVT.

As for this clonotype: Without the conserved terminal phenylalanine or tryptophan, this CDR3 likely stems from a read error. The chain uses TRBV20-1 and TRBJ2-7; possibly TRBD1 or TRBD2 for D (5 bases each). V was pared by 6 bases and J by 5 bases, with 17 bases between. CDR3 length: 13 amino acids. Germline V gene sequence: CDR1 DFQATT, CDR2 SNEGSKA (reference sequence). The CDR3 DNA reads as TGCAGTGCCCATGGCCGGGGCAAACACGAGCAGTACCTC. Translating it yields CSAHGRGKHEQYL.

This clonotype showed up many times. This CDR3 is CASSSVLGGEQYF. The CDR3 DNA is TGTGCCAGCAGCTCAGTGCTGGGGGGCGAGCAGTACTTC. This chain connects TRBV7-6 to TRBJ2-7, with a weak D call TRBD2 (6 bases). Per germline, CDR1 SGHVS and CDR2 FNYEAQ. V lost 4 bases and J lost 6, with 13 bases in between. There are 13 residues in the CDR3.

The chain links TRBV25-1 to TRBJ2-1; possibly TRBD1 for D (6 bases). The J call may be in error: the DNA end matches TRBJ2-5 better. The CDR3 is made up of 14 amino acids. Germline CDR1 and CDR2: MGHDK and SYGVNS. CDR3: CASSPERGSETQYF. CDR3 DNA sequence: TGTGCCAGCAGCCCCGAGAGGGGGTCAGAGACCCAGTACTTC.

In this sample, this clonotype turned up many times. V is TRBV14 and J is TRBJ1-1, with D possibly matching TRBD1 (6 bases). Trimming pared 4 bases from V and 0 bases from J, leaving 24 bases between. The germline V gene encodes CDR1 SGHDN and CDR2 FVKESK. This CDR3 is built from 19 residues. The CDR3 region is CASSLAISGTLGMNTEAFF. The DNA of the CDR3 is TGTGCCAGCAGCCTCGCGATCTCCGGGACACTAGGCATGAACACTGAAGCTTTCTTT.

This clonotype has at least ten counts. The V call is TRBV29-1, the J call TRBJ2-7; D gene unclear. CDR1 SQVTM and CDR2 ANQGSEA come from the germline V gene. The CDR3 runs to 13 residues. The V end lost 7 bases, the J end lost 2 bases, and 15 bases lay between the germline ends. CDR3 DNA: TGCAGCGCTGTATCTGGAAATACCTACGAGCAGTACTTC. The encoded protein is CSAVSGNTYEQYF.

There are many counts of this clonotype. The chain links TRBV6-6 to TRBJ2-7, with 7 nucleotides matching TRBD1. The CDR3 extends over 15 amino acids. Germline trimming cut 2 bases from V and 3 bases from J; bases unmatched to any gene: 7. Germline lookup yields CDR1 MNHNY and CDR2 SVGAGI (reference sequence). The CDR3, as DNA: TGTGCCAGCAGTTACACTAAGACAGGGCTCTACGAGCAGTACTTC. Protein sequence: CASSYTKTGLYEQYF.

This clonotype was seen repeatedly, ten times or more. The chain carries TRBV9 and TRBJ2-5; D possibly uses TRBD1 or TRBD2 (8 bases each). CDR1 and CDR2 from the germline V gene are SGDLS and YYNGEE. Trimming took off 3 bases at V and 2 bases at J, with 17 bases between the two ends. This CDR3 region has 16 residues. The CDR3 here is CASSAGGGGLQETQYF. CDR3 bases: TGTGCCAGCAGCGCAGGGGGCGGGGGGTTACAAGAGACCCAGTACTTC.

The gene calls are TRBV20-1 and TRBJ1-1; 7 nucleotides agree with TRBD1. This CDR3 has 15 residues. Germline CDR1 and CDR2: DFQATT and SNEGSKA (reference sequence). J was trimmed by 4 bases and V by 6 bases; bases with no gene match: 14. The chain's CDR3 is CSASPGTDRATEAFF. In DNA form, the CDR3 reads TGCAGTGCGAGCCCCGGGACAGACAGAGCCACTGAAGCTTTCTTT.

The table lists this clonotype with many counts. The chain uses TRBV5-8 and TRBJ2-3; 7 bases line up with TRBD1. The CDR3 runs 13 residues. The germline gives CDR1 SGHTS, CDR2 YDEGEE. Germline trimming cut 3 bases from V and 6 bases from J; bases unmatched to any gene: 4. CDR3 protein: CASSSEGADTQYF. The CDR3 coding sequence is TGTGCCAGCAGCTCAGAGGGGGCCGATACGCAGTATTTT.

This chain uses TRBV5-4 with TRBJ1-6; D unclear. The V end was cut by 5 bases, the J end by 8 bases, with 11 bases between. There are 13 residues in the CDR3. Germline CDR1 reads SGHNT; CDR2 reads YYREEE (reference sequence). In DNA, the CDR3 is TGTGCCAGCAGTCTAAGGATAGATTCACCCCTCCACTTT. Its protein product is CASSLRIDSPLHF.

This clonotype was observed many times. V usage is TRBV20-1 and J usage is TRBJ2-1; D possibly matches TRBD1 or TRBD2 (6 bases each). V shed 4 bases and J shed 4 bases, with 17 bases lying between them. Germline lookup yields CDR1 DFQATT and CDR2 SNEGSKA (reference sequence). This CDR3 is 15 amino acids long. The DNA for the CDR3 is TGCAGTGCTAAATCGCTGAGGGGGGAATACAATGAGCAGTTCTTC. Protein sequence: CSAKSLRGEYNEQFF.

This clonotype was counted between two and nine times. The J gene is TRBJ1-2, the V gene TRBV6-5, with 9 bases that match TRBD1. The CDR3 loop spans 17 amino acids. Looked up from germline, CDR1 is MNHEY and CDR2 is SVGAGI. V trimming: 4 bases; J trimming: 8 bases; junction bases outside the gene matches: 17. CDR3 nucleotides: TGTGCCAGCAGTTCGGACAGGGGAAAGTACTTGAGTGGCGGCTACACCTTC. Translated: CASSSDRGKYLSGGYTF.

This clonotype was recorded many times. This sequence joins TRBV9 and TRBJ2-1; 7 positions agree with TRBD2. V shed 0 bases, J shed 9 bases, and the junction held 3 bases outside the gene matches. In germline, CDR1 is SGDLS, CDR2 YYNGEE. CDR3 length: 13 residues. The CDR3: CASSVVGEGEQFF. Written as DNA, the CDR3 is TGTGCCAGCAGCGTAGTAGGGGAGGGTGAGCAGTTCTTC.

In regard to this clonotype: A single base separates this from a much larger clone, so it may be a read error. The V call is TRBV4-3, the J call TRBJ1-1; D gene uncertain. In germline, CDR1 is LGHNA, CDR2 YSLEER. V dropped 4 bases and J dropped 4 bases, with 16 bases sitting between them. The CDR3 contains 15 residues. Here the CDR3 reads CASSPKVIIGTEAFF. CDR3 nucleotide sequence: TGCGCCAGCAGCCCCAAGGTGATTATAGGCACTGAAGCTTTCTTT.

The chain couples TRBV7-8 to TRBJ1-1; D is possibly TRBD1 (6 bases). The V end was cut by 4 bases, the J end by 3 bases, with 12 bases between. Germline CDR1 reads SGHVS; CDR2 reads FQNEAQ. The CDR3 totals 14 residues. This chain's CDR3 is CASSWTAADTEAFF. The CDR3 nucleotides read TGTGCCAGCAGCTGGACAGCGGCCGACACTGAAGCTTTCTTT.

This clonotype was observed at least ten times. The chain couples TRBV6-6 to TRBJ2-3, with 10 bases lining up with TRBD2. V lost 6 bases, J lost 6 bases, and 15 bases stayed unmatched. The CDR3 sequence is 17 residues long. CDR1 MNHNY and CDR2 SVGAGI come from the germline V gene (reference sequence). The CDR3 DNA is TGTGCCAGCAGGCCGGAGCGGGGGGGCTTTGTTAGGGATACGCAGTATTTT. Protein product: CASRPERGGFVRDTQYF.

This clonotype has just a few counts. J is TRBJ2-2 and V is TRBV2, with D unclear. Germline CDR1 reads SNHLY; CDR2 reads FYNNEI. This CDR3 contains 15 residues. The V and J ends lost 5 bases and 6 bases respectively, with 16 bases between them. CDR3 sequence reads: CASSFRTVGAGELFF. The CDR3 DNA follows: TGTGCCAGCAGTTTCCGGACCGTTGGTGCCGGGGAGCTGTTTTTT.

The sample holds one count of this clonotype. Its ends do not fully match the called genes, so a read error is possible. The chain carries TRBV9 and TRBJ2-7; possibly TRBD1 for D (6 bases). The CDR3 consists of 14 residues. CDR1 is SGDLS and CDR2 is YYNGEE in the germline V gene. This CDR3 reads CASQVAGVSYEQYF. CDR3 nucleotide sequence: TGCGCCAGCCAAGTGGCAGGGGTCTCCTACGAGCAGTACTTC.

CDR3 bases: TGCAGCGTTGAAGGGTATCTAGCGGAGAACTACGAGCAGTACTTC. Protein sequence: CSVEGYLAENYEQYF. V and J are TRBV29-1 and TRBJ2-7, with TRBD2 matching 7 bases. This CDR3 has 15 residues. Germline CDR1 and CDR2: SQVTM and ANQGSEA. The junction had 9 bases not matched to a gene; V was cut back by 1 base and J by 3 bases.

CDR3 loop: CASSPGTGRPYNEQFF. Written as DNA, the CDR3 is TGTGCCAGCAGCCCAGGGACAGGACGTCCCTACAATGAGCAGTTCTTC. The chain has TRBV7-9 and TRBJ2-1; 8 nucleotides align to TRBD1. Germline V CDR1 and CDR2: SEHNR, FQNEAQ (reference sequence). This CDR3 has 16 amino acids. V shed 5 bases, J shed 2 bases, and the junction held 8 bases outside the gene matches.

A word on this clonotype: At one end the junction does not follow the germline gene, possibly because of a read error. The CDR3 sequence: CASSSGLAKSYERYF. CDR3 nucleotide sequence: TGTGCCAGCAGCTCGGGACTAGCGAAATCCTACGAGCGGTACTTC. The V and J genes are TRBV5-4 and TRBJ2-7; 10 positions agree with TRBD2. The germline CDR1 and CDR2 sequences are SGHNT and YYREEE (reference sequence). The CDR3 is 15 amino acids.

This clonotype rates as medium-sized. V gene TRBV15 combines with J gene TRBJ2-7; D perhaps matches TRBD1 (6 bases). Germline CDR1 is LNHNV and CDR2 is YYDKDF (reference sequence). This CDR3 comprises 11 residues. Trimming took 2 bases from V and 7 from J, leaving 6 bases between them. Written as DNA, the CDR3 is TGTGCCACCAGCAGAAGGGGGGAGCAGTACTTC. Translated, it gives CATSRRGEQYF.

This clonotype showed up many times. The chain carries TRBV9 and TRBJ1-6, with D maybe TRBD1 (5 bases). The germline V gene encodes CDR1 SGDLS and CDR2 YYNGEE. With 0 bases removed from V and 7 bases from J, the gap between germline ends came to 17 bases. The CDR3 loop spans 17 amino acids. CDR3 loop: CASSVAASGLLNSPLHF. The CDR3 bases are TGTGCCAGCAGCGTAGCGGCCTCGGGACTGCTGAATTCACCCCTCCACTTT. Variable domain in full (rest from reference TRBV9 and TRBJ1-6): DSGVTQTPKHLITATGQRVTLRCSPRSGDLSVYWYQQSLDQGLQFLIQYYNGEERAKGNILERFSAQQFPDLHSELNLSSLELGDSALYFCASSVAASGLLNSPLHFGNGTRLTVT.

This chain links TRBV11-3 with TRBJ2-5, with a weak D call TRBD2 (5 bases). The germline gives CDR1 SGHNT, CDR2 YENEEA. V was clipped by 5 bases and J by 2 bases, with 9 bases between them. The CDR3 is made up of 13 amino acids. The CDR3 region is CASSLGLQETQYF. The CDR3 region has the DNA TGTGCCAGCAGCCTCGGACTTCAAGAGACCCAGTACTTC. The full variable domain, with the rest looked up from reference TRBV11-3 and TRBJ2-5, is EAGVVQSPRYKIIEKKQPVAFWCNPISGHNTLYWYLQNLGQGPELLIRYENEEAVDDSQLPKDRFSAERLKGVDSTLKIQPAELGDSAVYLCASSLGLQETQYFGPGTRLLVL.

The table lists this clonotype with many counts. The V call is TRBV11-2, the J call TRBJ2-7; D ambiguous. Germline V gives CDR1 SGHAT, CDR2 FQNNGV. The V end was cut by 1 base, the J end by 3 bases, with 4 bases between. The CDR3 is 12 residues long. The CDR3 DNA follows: TGTGCCAGCAGCTTAGGGGACTACGAGCAGTACTTC. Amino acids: CASSLGDYEQYF. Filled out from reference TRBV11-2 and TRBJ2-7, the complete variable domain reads EAGVAQSPRYKIIEKRQSVAFWCNPISGHATLYWYQQILGQGPKLLIQFQNNGVVDDSQLPKDRFSAERLKGVDSTLKIQPAKLEDSAVYLCASSLGDYEQYFGPGTRLTVT.

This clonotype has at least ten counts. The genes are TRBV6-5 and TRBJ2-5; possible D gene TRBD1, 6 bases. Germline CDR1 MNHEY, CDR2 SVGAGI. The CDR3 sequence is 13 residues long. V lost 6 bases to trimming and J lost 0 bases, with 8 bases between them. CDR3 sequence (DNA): TGTGCCAGCAGGGGGGCGAACCAAGAGACCCAGTACTTC. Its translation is CASRGANQETQYF.

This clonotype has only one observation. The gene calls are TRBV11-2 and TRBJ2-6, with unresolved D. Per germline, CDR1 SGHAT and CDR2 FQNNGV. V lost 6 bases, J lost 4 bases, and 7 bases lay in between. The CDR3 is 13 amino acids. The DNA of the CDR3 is TGTGCCAGCAGGGGCTCCGGGGCCAACGTCCTGACTTTC. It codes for CASRGSGANVLTF. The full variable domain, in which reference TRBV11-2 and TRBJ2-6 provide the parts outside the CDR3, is EAGVAQSPRYKIIEKRQSVAFWCNPISGHATLYWYQQILGQGPKLLIQFQNNGVVDDSQLPKDRFSAERLKGVDSTLKIQPAKLEDSAVYLCASRGSGANVLTFGAGSRLTVL.